The 3 T cell receptor beta chains in this list originate from one sample, sequenced in a study of shared clonotypes between healthy human individuals. TCRdb's copy holds only in-frame clones and misses some; the assay was immunoSEQ multiplex PCR. The data show more than 150,000 clones, approximately 62% seen once. Sequenced material: memory CD4+ T cells sorted from blood. Subset of the sample: CD45RA-negative fraction. These TCRs come from a man aged 30-40 years in good health.

This chain uses TRBV10-1 with TRBJ2-7; TRBD1 agrees at 7 bases. This CDR3 spans 13 amino acids. Looked up from germline, CDR1 is WNHNN and CDR2 is SYGVQD (reference sequence). V lost 0 bases and J lost 12; bases outside the gene matches: 8. CDR3 residues: CASSESTGSSPYF. CDR3 DNA sequence: TGCGCCAGCAGTGAGTCGACAGGGTCTTCACCGTACTTC.

This clone was counted once. J is TRBJ2-3 and V is TRBV11-2; 13 nucleotides line up with TRBD2. Losses at the gene ends were 4 bases for V and 2 bases for J; bases not matched to a gene: 3. The CDR3 contains 16 residues. Per the germline V gene, CDR1 is SGHAT and CDR2 is FQNNGV. CDR3 region: CASSSGLAGLTDTQYF. The CDR3 nucleotides read TGTGCCAGCAGCTCGGGACTAGCGGGACTCACAGATACGCAGTATTTT.

As concerns this clone: A much larger clone differs by one base, so this may be a read error. The same CDR3 is also encoded by other DNA sequences in this sample. This chain links TRBV7-2 with TRBJ2-1; 8 positions agree with TRBD1. Per germline, CDR1 SGHTA and CDR2 FQGNSA. The CDR3 has 15 residues. The V and J ends lost 1 base and 2 bases, in that order; junction bases with no gene match: 1. The CDR3 loop is CASSLGTGPYNEQFF. CDR3 in DNA: TGTGCCAGCAGCTTAGGGACAGGGCCCTACAATGAGCAGTTCTTC.